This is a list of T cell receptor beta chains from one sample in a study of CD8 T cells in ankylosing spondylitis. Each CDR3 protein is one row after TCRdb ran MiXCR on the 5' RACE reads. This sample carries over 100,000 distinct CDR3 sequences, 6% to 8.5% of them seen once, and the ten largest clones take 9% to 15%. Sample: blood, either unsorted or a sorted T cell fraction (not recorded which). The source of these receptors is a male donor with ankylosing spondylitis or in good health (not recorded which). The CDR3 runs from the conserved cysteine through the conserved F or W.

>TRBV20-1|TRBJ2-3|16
CSASWGAGVSTDTQYF
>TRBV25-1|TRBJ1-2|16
CASSAWTGGTFYGYTF
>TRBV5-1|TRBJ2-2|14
CASTKNQGTGELFF
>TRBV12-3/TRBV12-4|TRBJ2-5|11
CASSSLAAQYF
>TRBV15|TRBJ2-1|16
CATRFDTGATYNEQFF
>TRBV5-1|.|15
CASSLWRTATYEQFF
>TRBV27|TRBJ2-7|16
CASSPRSGTGNHEQYF
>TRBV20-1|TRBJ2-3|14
CSARDGASTDTQYF
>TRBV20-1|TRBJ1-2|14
CSARDLTSNYGYTF
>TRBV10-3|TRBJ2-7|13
CAIRGDTPYEQYF
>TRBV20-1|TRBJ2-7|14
CSATLAVSSYEQYF
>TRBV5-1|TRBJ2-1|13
CASNFVGAWEQFF
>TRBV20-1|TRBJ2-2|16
CSAMGDRGSSTGELFF
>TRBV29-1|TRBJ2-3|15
CSVGTGLPTTDTQYF
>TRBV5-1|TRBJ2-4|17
CASSLASGGGSGDIQYF
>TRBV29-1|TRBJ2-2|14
CSGRRDGGSGELFF
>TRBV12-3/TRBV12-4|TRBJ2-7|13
CASSWGLALEQYF
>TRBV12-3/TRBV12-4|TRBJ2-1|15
CASSQDRGHNNEQFF
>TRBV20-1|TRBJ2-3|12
CSATLGTDTQYF
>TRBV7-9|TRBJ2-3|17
CASSHRLDSDGTDTQYF
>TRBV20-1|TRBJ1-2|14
CSARSPGGASGYTF
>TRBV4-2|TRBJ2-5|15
CASVTLSKGSETQYF
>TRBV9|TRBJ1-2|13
CASSPGQVYGYTF
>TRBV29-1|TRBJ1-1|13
CSVVIWLNTEAFF
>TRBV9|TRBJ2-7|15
CASSVAAGISYEQYF
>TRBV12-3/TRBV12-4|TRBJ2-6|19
CTICLALWGAGSGANVLTF
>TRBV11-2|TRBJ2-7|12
CASRQGAFEQYF
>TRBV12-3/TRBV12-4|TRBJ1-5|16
CASSSGTGASNQPQHF
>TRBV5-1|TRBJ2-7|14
CASSTGAGYYEQYF
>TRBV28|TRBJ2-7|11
CASSQIYEQYF
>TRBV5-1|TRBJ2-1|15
CASSLEGLASNEQFF
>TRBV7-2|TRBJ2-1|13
CASSLVSDDEQFF
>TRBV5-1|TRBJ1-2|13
CASSLWTGSGYTF
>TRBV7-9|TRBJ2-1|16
CASSLSLGAPGNEQFF
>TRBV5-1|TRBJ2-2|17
CASSLRGGGPNTGELFF
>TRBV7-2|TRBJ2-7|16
CASSLGSGTGLYEQYF
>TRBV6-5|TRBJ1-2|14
CASSYSAPVDGYTF
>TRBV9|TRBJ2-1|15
CASSNGWIGPDEQFF
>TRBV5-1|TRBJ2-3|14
CASSAGDDTDTQYF
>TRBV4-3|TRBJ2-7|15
CASSHYRDPSYEQYF
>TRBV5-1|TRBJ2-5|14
CASSLIDVGETQYF